This T cell receptor beta chain appears in the sequencing data of a study of shared T cell receptors in the human thymus. Using immunoSEQ multiplex PCR, the repertoire was profiled, and TCRdb retains in-frame clones only, with some absent. The table records hundreds of thousands of clones, around 85% of them present only once. The same sample was also used in a study of human thymus T cells. That paper states: Thymic material originated from resections removed in the course of corrective heart surgery. V and J gene usage appeared biased in thymic and blood repertoires.

Specimen: thymocytes. The receptor comes from a girl under three years old with a congenital heart defect.

The CDR3 sequence is CASSLYKGYYSPLHF. In DNA, the CDR3 is TGTGCCAGCAGCTTGTATAAGGGGTATTATTCACCCCTCCACTTT. The chain links TRBV5-4 to TRBJ1-6; tentatively, D is TRBD1 (5 bases). The CDR3 sequence is 15 residues long. The germline V and J ends were trimmed by 1 base and 8 bases, with 13 bases remaining between them. Germline assignment: CDR1 SGHNT and CDR2 YYREEE (reference sequence).